The T cell receptor (beta chain) under discussion was sequenced for a study of type 1 and type 2 diabetes patients. Findings and limits, study-wide: V and J gene usage correlated at about 0.97 between type 2 diabetes and control samples.

This CDR3 has 15 residues. Trimming removed 6 bases from V and 5 bases from J, with 15 bases in between. Germline CDR1 SGDLS, CDR2 YYNGEE. PCR was run on genomic DNA. The TCR beta CDR3 region was amplified using 30 forward and 13 reverse primers. TCRdb reanalysed the multiplex PCR reads using MiXCR and keeps one entry per CDR3 protein. The repertoire holds a few hundred thousand distinct CDR3 sequences, with more than 45% as singletons. Remarks on this clonotype: Antigen unknown.

No donor had another autoimmune disease or recent infection within four weeks. Around 10 milliliters of peripheral blood were drawn from each donor. The clonotype originates from a man aged 18 to 35 with type 2 diabetes. Input material: peripheral blood mononuclear cells (PBMCs). This sequence joins TRBV9 and TRBJ1-6; D gene ambiguous. CDR3: CASTVTPGHNSPLHF. In DNA form, the CDR3 reads TGTGCCAGCACGGTAACCCCAGGACATAATTCACCCCTCCACTTT.